The next 27 T cell receptor beta chains were all read from a single sample in a study of T cell responses to AZD1222 COVID-19 vaccine (dated by TCRdb to about 2021). In light of the paper, this sample's time point label describes: baseline before first vaccination. Library preparation used the immunoSEQ multiplex PCR assay. TCRdb re-hosts the immuneACCESS table, in-frame sequences only. Its copies lack some clones; in the studies checked, an unresolved V gene accounts for under half of them, and the cause for the rest is not known. This sample gives approximately 120,000 clones in total; roughly 84% of them show up just once. Together, the top ten hold more than 15% of the sample. This material consisted of peripheral blood, taken on day 0 of AZD1222 vaccination. Receptor source: an adult in good health.

This sequence joins TRBV5-4 and TRBJ2-3; 7 bases align to TRBD1. The germline CDR1 and CDR2 sequences are SGHNT and YYREEE (reference sequence). V was pared by 6 bases and J by 3 bases, with 7 bases of the junction left unmatched. The CDR3 is 14 amino acids. Here the CDR3 DNA reads TGTGCCAGCAACCTAGGGGGCCTGACAGATACGCAGTATTTT. This sequence encodes CASNLGGLTDTQYF.

The chain recombines TRBV7-3 with TRBJ1-2; 7 nucleotides align to TRBD1. V dropped 3 bases and J dropped 8; count of bases not matched to a gene: 3. Germline CDR1 reads SGHTA; CDR2 reads FQGTGA. The CDR3 contains 12 residues. The CDR3 DNA is TGTGCCAGCAGCTTGACAGGGTCGGGCTACACCTTC. Protein sequence: CASSLTGSGYTF. Supplemented by reference TRBV7-3 and TRBJ1-2, the full variable domain reads GAGVSQTPSNKVTEKGKYVELRCDPISGHTALYWYRQSLGQGPEFLIYFQGTGAADDSGLPNDRFFAVRPEGSVSTLKIQRTERGDSAVYLCASSLTGSGYTFGSGTRLTVV.

This clone was seen once. The chain recombines TRBV6-5 with TRBJ2-1; the D is unclear. Germline-derived CDR1 and CDR2 are MNHEY and SVGAGI. The CDR3 covers 14 residues. V lost 6 bases and J 3 bases, leaving 12 bases between the germline ends. CDR3 loop: CASSADNFYNEQFF. The CDR3 DNA is TGTGCCAGCAGCGCCGACAACTTCTACAATGAGCAGTTCTTC.

This clone has only one observation. The CDR3 DNA follows: TGTGCCAGCAGCTTGTTCTATGGAAGAGGCAATCAGCCCCAGCATTTT. Residues: CASSLFYGRGNQPQHF. The rearrangement uses TRBV5-6 and TRBJ1-5; no firm D call. V lost 1 base and J 2 bases, leaving 13 bases between the germline ends. The CDR3 consists of 16 residues. The germline gives CDR1 SGHDT, CDR2 YYEEEE.

The rearrangement uses TRBV28 and TRBJ1-5; D gene unclear. Germline V gene lookup returns CDR1 MDHEN and CDR2 SYDVKM. This CDR3 spans 12 amino acids. With 2 bases removed from V and 10 bases from J, the gap between germline ends came to 9 bases. This CDR3 is CASSLVVIPQHF. In DNA, the CDR3 is TGTGCCAGCAGTTTAGTCGTCATTCCCCAGCATTTT.

The J gene is TRBJ2-5, the V gene TRBV27, with 12 nucleotides matching TRBD2. The CDR3 runs 19 residues. Trimming at V came to 5 bases and at J to 5 bases, leaving 18 bases not matched to a gene. Germline CDR1 MNHEY, CDR2 SMNVEV (reference sequence). The DNA for the CDR3 is TGTGCCAGCAGTCCGACTAGCGGGGGAGCAGCAGAGCAACTGGAGACCCAGTACTTC. Amino acid sequence: CASSPTSGGAAEQLETQYF.

The V gene is TRBV18, the J gene TRBJ2-1; D not resolved. This CDR3 has 13 residues. The germline V and J ends were trimmed by 6 bases and 3 bases, with 9 bases remaining between them. CDR1 is KGHSH, CDR2 LQKENI, per germline. CDR3 sequence (DNA): TGTGCCAGCTCCCATGGGTTCTACAATGAGCAGTTCTTC. The encoded protein is CASSHGFYNEQFF. The full variable domain, its missing parts supplied by reference TRBV18 and TRBJ2-1, is NAGVMQNPRHLVRRRGQEARLRCSPMKGHSHVYWYRQLPEEGLKFMVYLQKENIIDESGMPKERFSAEFPKEGPSILRIQQVVRGDSAAYFCASSHGFYNEQFFGPGTRLTVL.

This chain connects TRBV29-1 to TRBJ2-1, with D tentatively TRBD2 (6 bases). The length of the CDR3 is 17 residues. Trimming cost V 5 bases and J 0 bases, with 20 bases left between them. Germline CDR1 reads SQVTM; CDR2 reads ANQGSEA. The CDR3 region has the DNA TGCAGCGTTTGGGGCGGGGTAGCGGTGAGCTCCTACAATGAGCAGTTCTTC. Translation: CSVWGGVAVSSYNEQFF.

The chain links TRBV3-1 (or the pseudogene TRBV3-2) to TRBJ1-3; no clear D. Germline V gives CDR1 LGHDT, CDR2 YNNKEL (reference sequence). V was cut by 1 base and J by 2 bases, with 9 bases left in between. The CDR3 loop spans 15 amino acids. The DNA for the CDR3 is TGTGCCAGCAGCCAAGCTGGTTTTCCTGGAAACACCATATATTTT. Translated, it gives CASSQAGFPGNTIYF.

The chain joins TRBV5-4 to TRBJ1-1; 12 nucleotides line up with TRBD1. The V gene's germline CDR1 is SGHNT and CDR2 YYREEE (reference sequence). Losses at the gene ends were 4 bases for V and 1 base for J; bases not matched to a gene: 5. The CDR3 covers 16 residues. CDR3 sequence reads: CASSRGQGAPNTEAFF. DNA of the CDR3: TGTGCCAGCAGCCGGGGACAGGGGGCTCCGAACACTGAAGCTTTCTTT. Variable domain in full (rest from reference TRBV5-4 and TRBJ1-1): ETGVTQSPTHLIKTRGQQVTLRCSSQSGHNTVSWYQQALGQGPQFIFQYYREEENGRGNFPPRFSGLQFPNYSSELNVNALELDDSALYLCASSRGQGAPNTEAFFGQGTRLTVV.

This chain's CDR3 is CASSQALRGAGELFF. CDR3 in DNA: TGCGCCAGCAGCCAGGCTCTGCGGGGGGCCGGGGAGCTGTTTTTT. The chain couples TRBV4-3 to TRBJ2-2; 8 positions agree with TRBD2. Germline trimming cut 3 bases from V and 6 bases from J; bases unmatched to any gene: 6. Per the germline V gene, CDR1 is LGHNA and CDR2 is YSLEER. This CDR3 has 15 amino acids.

This clone was picked up a small number of times. V usage is TRBV28 and J usage is TRBJ1-3; TRBD1 might be the D (5 bases). Germline V gene data show CDR1 as MDHEN and CDR2 as SYDVKM. This CDR3 is 15 amino acids long. V was cut by 10 bases and J by 0 bases, with 16 bases left in between. The DNA for the CDR3 is TGTGCCACCGAGGTTGGGGGTAACTCTGGAAACACCATATATTTT. Its protein product is CATEVGGNSGNTIYF.

This clone was picked up one time. This rearrangement joins TRBV30 to TRBJ1-4; D remains ambiguous. V shed 0 bases and J shed 7 bases, with 12 bases lying between them. The CDR3 has 14 amino acids. Germline CDR1 and CDR2: GTSNPN and SVGIG (reference sequence). CDR3 sequence: CAWSVRQPGEKLFF. The CDR3, as DNA: TGTGCCTGGAGTGTTAGGCAGCCTGGTGAAAAACTGTTTTTT.

V usage is TRBV6-6 and J usage is TRBJ1-3; D is possibly TRBD1 (5 bases). The CDR3 extends over 15 amino acids. Trimming cost V 4 bases and J 3 bases, with 13 bases left between them. The germline gives CDR1 MNHNY, CDR2 SVGAGI (reference sequence). DNA of the CDR3: TGTGCCAGCAGTTCCTTGGGGGGAGGTGGAAACACCATATATTTT. Protein product: CASSSLGGGGNTIYF.

This clone was observed a single time. The chain joins TRBV7-6 to TRBJ1-6; the match to TRBD1 covers 9 bases. The CDR3 is 13 residues long. V lost 3 bases to trimming and J lost 11 bases; unmatched junction nucleotides: 2. Germline lookup yields CDR1 SGHVS and CDR2 FNYEAQ. Here the CDR3 reads CASSLGQGTPLHF. The CDR3 region has the DNA TGTGCCAGCAGCTTGGGACAGGGTACACCCCTCCACTTT.

This clone has just a few counts. The CDR3 sequence is CASSRFGVQGNQPQHF. The CDR3 coding sequence is TGTGCCAGTAGTCGTTTCGGGGTACAAGGCAATCAGCCCCAGCATTTT. The chain uses TRBV19 and TRBJ1-5; no clear D gene. The CDR3 covers 16 residues. V gave up 5 bases and J gave up 2 bases, with 16 bases separating them. Per the germline V gene, CDR1 is LNHDA and CDR2 is SQIVND (reference sequence).

The rearrangement links TRBV7-9 to TRBJ2-1; a weak D match, TRBD2 (6 bases). The CDR3 spans 12 residues. V lost 4 bases and J lost 10, with 11 bases in between. Per germline, CDR1 SEHNR and CDR2 FQNEAQ (reference sequence). CDR3 sequence: CASSSDYPEQFF. The CDR3, as DNA: TGTGCCAGCAGCTCGGACTACCCAGAGCAGTTCTTC. Filled out from reference TRBV7-9 and TRBJ2-1, the complete variable domain reads DTGVSQNPRHKITKRGQNVTFRCDPISEHNRLYWYRQTLGQGPEFLTYFQNEAQLEKSRLLSDRFSAERPKGSFSTLEIQRTEQGDSAMYLCASSSDYPEQFFGPGTRLTVL.

The V and J genes are TRBV19 and TRBJ2-7; TRBD2 matches 12 bases. The CDR3 has 15 amino acids. CDR1 and CDR2 from the germline V gene are LNHDA and SQIVND (reference sequence). Trimming at V came to 6 bases and at J to 2 bases, leaving 5 bases not matched to a gene. The CDR3 DNA reads as TGTGCCAGTAGCCGACTAGCGGGGGCGACCTACGAGCAGTACTTC. Protein: CASSRLAGATYEQYF.

The chain has TRBV24-1 and TRBJ2-2; no reliable D call. CDR3 length: 18 amino acids. Germline loops: CDR1 KGHDR, CDR2 SFDVKD. With 3 bases removed from V and 1 base from J, the gap between germline ends came to 17 bases. CDR3 DNA sequence: TGTGCCACCAGTGATACCCCTCCACCCGACGGGAACACCGGGGAGCTGTTTTTT. Translation gives CATSDTPPPDGNTGELFF.

The chain couples TRBV5-4 to TRBJ2-7; 12 nucleotides match TRBD2. Germline lookup yields CDR1 SGHNT and CDR2 YYREEE (reference sequence). The CDR3 totals 14 residues. The V and J ends lost 4 bases and 4 bases, in that order; junction bases with no gene match: 3. For the CDR3, the DNA is TGTGCCAGCAGCCGAGGGACTAGCGGGTACGAGCAGTACGTC. The encoded protein is CASSRGTSGYEQYV.

Written as DNA, the CDR3 is TGTGCCAGCAGCCTCCGACAGGGGTATGAGCAGTTCTTC. Amino acid sequence: CASSLRQGYEQFF. This chain joins TRBV3-1 (or the pseudogene TRBV3-2) and TRBJ2-1; 8 bases are shared with TRBD1. V dropped 4 bases and J dropped 8; count of bases not matched to a gene: 4. Germline assignment: CDR1 LGHDT and CDR2 YNNKEL (reference sequence). The CDR3 is 13 residues long.

V gene TRBV29-1 combines with J gene TRBJ1-1; D unresolved. Deletions cut 3 bases from V and 0 bases from J, with 8 bases between. The CDR3 contains 13 residues. Germline V gene sequence: CDR1 SQVTM, CDR2 ANQGSEA. The CDR3 DNA sequence: TGCAGCGTTGAGAGGGCGGTGAACACTGAAGCTTTCTTT. Translating it yields CSVERAVNTEAFF.

The CDR3 DNA reads as TGTGCCAGCAGTATCGGGACTAGTAGCTACAATGAGCAGTTCTTC. It is translated as CASSIGTSSYNEQFF. The chain employs TRBV6-5 and TRBJ2-1; 8 bases agree with TRBD2. This CDR3 comprises 15 residues. In germline, CDR1 is MNHEY, CDR2 SVGAGI. The J segment lost 3 bases and the V segment lost 5 bases, leaving 6 bases of the junction unmatched.

The chain employs TRBV5-1 and TRBJ1-6, with no clear D. Trimming stripped 5 bases from V and 0 bases from J, with 9 bases between. The CDR3 has 15 amino acids. Looked up from germline, CDR1 is SGHRS and CDR2 is YFSETQ. CDR3 loop: CASSYSSSYNSPLHF. The CDR3 DNA follows: TGCGCCAGCAGTTACAGCAGCTCCTATAATTCACCCCTCCACTTT.

This chain connects TRBV5-4 to TRBJ1-1, with D uncertain. Looked up from germline, CDR1 is SGHNT and CDR2 is YYREEE (reference sequence). Trimming shortened V by 4 bases and J by 2 bases, and 15 bases separated the two germline ends. The CDR3 is 15 residues long. The CDR3 DNA is TGTGCCAGCAGCCCCTATAAGGGTGGTAACACTGAAGCTTTCTTT. This translates into CASSPYKGGNTEAFF.

V gene TRBV2 combines with J gene TRBJ1-5; unclear D gene. V lost 5 bases to trimming and J lost 8 bases, with 16 bases between them. Germline V gene lookup returns CDR1 SNHLY and CDR2 FYNNEI. CDR3 length equals 14 residues. The CDR3 sequence: CASSPTRAAKPQHF. The CDR3 nucleotides are TGTGCCAGCAGTCCGACGAGGGCCGCAAAGCCCCAGCATTTT.

The chain has TRBV30 and TRBJ2-7; the match to TRBD1 covers 8 bases. The V gene end was trimmed by 1 base and the J gene end by 2 bases; junction bases not matched to a gene: 4. Germline values: CDR1 GTSNPN, CDR2 SVGIG (reference sequence). The CDR3 runs to 14 residues. As DNA, the CDR3 is TGTGCCTGGAGTGACAGGGGGTTAACCTACGAGCAGTACTTC. Translation: CAWSDRGLTYEQYF.